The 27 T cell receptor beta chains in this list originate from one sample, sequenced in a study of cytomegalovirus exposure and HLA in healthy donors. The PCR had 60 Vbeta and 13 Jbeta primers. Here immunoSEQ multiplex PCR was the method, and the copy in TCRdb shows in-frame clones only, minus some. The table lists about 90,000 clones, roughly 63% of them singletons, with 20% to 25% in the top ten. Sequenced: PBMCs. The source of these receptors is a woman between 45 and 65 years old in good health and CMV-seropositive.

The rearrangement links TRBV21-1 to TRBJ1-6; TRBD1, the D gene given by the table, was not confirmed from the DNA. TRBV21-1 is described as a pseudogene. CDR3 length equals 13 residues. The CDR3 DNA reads TGTGCCAGATTCCGACAGGGTGGTTCACCCCTCCACTTT. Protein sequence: CARFRQGGSPLHF.

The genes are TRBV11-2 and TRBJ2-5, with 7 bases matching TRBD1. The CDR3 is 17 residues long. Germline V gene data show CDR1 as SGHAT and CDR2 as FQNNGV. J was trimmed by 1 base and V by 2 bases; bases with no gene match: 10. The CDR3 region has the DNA TGTGCCAGCAGCTTAACCGGGACAGAACGAGGCCAAGAGACCCAGTACTTC. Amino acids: CASSLTGTERGQETQYF.

This chain's CDR3 is CAWSVKGITGNTIYF. The CDR3 DNA reads as TGTGCCTGGAGTGTGAAGGGGATTACTGGAAACACCATATATTTT. The chain has TRBV30 and TRBJ1-3; tentative D call: TRBD1 (5 bases). The CDR3 spans 15 residues. Trimming removed 0 bases from V and 2 bases from J, with 11 bases in between. Germline CDR1 reads GTSNPN; CDR2 reads SVGIG (reference sequence).

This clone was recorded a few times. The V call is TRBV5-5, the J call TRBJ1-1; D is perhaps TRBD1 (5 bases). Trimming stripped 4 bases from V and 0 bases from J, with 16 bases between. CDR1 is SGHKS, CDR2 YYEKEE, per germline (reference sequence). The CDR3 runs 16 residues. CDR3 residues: CASSISQARVNTEAFF. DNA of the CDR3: TGTGCCAGCAGCATATCGCAGGCCAGGGTGAACACTGAAGCTTTCTTT. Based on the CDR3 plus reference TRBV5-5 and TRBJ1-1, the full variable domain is DAGVTQSPTHLIKTRGQQVTLRCSPISGHKSVSWYQQVLGQGPQFIFQYYEKEERGRGNFPDRFSARQFPNYSSELNVNALLLGDSALYLCASSISQARVNTEAFFGQGTRLTVV.

DNA for the CDR3: TGTGCCAGCAGCCTAAGGACAGAAAAAAATTCACCCCTCCACTTT. This encodes CASSLRTEKNSPLHF. The chain combines TRBV7-9 with TRBJ1-6, with D possibly TRBD1 on 6 matching bases. The CDR3 has 15 residues. CDR1 and CDR2 from the germline V gene are SEHNR and FQNEAQ (reference sequence). The ends were cut back, 5 bases at V and 7 bases at J, with 15 bases in the middle.

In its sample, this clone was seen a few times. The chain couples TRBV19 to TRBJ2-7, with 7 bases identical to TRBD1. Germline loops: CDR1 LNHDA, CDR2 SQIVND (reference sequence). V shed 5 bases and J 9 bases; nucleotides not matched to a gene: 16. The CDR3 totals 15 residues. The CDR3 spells CASSPTGAPTTMQYF. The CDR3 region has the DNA TGTGCCAGTAGTCCTACAGGGGCCCCAACTACGATGCAGTACTTC.

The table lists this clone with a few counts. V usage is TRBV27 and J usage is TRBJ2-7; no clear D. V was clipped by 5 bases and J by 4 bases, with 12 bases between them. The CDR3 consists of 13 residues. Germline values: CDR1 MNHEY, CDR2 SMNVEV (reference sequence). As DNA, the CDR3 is TGTGCCAGCAGTACTATCCGTGATTACGAGCAGTACTTC. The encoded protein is CASSTIRDYEQYF.

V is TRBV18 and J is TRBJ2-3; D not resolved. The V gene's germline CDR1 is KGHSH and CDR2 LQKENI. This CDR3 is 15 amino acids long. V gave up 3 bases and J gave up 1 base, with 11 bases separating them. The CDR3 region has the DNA TGTGCCAGCTCACCTATCAAGCAGGGCACAGATACGCAGTATTTT. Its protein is CASSPIKQGTDTQYF.

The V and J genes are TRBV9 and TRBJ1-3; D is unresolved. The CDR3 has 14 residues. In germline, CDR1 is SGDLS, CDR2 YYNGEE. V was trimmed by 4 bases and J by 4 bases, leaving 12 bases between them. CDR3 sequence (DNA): TGTGCCAGCAGCTCCGGGAGTTACGGAAACACCATATATTTT. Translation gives CASSSGSYGNTIYF.

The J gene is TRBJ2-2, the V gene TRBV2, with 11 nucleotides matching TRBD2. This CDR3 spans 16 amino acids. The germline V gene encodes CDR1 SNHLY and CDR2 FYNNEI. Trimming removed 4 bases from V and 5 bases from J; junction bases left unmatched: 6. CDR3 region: CASSGTLAGETGELFF. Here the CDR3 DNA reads TGTGCCAGCAGTGGGACACTAGCGGGGGAGACCGGGGAGCTGTTTTTT.

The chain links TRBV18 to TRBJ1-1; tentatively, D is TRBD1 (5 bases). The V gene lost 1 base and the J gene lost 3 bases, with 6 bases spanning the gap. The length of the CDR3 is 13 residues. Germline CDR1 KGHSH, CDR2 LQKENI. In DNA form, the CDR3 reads TGTGCCAGCTCACCACAGGGGTACACTGAAGCTTTCTTT. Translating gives CASSPQGYTEAFF. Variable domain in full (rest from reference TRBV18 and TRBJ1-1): NAGVMQNPRHLVRRRGQEARLRCSPMKGHSHVYWYRQLPEEGLKFMVYLQKENIIDESGMPKERFSAEFPKEGPSILRIQQVVRGDSAAYFCASSPQGYTEAFFGQGTRLTVV.

CDR3 region: CASSLLTGTGSTGNTIYF. Written as DNA, the CDR3 is TGCGCCAGCAGCCTATTAACCGGGACAGGGTCGACTGGAAACACCATATATTTT. The chain employs TRBV5-1 and TRBJ1-3, with 9 bases identical to TRBD1. The germline V gene has CDR1 SGHRS and CDR2 YFSETQ. The junction had 13 bases not matched to a gene; V was cut back by 4 bases and J by 2 bases. The CDR3 sequence is 18 residues long.

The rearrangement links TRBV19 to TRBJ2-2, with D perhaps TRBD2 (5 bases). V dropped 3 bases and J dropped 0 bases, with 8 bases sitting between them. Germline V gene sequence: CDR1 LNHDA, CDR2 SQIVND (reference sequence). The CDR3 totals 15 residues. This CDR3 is CASSMGDPNTGELFF. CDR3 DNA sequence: TGTGCCAGTAGTATGGGAGATCCGAACACCGGGGAGCTGTTTTTT.

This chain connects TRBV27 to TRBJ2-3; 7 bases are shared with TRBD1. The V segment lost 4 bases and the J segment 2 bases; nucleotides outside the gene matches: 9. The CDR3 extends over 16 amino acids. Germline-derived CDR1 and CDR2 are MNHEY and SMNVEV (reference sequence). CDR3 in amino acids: CASSYTGVQTTDTQYF. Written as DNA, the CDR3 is TGTGCCAGCAGTTACACAGGGGTCCAAACCACAGATACGCAGTATTTT.

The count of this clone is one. Here the CDR3 DNA reads TGTGCCAGCAGCCCAGGACAGACTGAAGCTTTCTTT. This translates into CASSPGQTEAFF. This rearrangement joins TRBV6-5 to TRBJ1-1, with D tentatively TRBD1 (6 bases). Trimming stripped 6 bases from V and 5 bases from J, with 10 bases between. From germline, CDR1 is MNHEY and CDR2 SVGAGI. There are 12 residues in the CDR3.

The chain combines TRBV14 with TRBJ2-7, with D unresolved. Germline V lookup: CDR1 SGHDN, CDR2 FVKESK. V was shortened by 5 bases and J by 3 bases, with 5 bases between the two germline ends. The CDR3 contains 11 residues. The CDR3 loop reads CASSRLYEQYF. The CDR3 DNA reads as TGTGCCAGCAGCAGACTCTACGAGCAGTACTTC.

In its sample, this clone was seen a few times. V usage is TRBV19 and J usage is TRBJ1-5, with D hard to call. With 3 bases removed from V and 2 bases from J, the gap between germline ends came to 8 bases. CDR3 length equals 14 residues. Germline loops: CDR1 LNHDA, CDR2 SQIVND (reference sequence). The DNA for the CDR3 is TGTGCCAGTAGTATTCAGGTGGGCAATCAGCCCCAGCATTTT. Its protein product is CASSIQVGNQPQHF.

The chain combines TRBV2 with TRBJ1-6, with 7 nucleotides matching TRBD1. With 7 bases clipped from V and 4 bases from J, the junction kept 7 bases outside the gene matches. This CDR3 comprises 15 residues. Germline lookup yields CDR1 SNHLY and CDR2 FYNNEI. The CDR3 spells CASKHEGAYNSPLHF. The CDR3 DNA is TGTGCCAGCAAGCATGAGGGGGCTTATAATTCACCCCTCCACTTT.

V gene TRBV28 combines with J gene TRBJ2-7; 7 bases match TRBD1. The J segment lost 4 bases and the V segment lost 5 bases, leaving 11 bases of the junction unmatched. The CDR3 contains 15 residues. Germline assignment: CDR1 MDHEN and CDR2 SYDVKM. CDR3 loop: CASSPLVGGSYEQYF. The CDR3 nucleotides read TGTGCCAGCAGTCCCCTGGTAGGGGGCAGTTACGAGCAGTACTTC.

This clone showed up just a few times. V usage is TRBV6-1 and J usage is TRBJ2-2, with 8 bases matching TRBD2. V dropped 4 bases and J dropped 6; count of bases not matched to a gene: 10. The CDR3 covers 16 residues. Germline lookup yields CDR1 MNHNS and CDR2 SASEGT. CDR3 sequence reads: CASSGSGLAGSGELFF. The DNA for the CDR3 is TGTGCCAGCAGTGGATCAGGACTAGCCGGGTCCGGGGAGCTGTTTTTT.

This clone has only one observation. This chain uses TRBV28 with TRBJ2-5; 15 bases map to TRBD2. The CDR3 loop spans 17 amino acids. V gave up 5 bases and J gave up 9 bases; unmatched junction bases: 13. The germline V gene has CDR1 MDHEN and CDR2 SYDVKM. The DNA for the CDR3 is TGTGCCAGCAGTCACGGACTAGCGGGGGGGTTCGGGGGTGCCCAGTACTTC. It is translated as CASSHGLAGGFGGAQYF.

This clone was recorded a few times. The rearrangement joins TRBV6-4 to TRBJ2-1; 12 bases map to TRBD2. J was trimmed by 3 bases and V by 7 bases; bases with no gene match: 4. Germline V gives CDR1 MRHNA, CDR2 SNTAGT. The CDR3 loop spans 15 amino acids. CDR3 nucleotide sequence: TGTGCCAGCAAAACTAGCGGGGGGAACTACAATGAGCAGTTCTTC. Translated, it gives CASKTSGGNYNEQFF.

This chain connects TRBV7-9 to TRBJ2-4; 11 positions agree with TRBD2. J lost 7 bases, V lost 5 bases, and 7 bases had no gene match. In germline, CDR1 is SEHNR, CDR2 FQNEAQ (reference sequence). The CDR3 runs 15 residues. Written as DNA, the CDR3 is TGTGCCAGCAGCATTAGCGGGGGGGCGGGGAACATTCAGTACTTC. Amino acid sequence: CASSISGGAGNIQYF.

The CDR3 region is CASSYNRGMNTEAFF. In DNA form, the CDR3 reads TGTGCCAGCAGTTATAATAGAGGCATGAACACTGAAGCTTTCTTT. The gene calls are TRBV6-5 and TRBJ1-1; D is uncertain. Germline lookup yields CDR1 MNHEY and CDR2 SVGAGI. There are 15 residues in the CDR3. V was cut by 3 bases and J by 0 bases, with 11 bases left in between.

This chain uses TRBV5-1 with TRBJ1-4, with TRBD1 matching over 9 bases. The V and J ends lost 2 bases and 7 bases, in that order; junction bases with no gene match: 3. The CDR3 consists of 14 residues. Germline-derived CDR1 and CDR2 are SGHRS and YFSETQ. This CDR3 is CASSLQGASEKLFF. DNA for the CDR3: TGCGCCAGCAGCTTACAGGGGGCCAGTGAAAAACTGTTTTTT.

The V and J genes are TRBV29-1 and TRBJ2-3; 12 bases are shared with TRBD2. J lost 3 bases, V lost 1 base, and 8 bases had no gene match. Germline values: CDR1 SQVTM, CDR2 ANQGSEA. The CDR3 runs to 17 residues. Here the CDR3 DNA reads TGCAGCGTTGAAGGGACTAGCGGGGTGGGATCGACAGATACGCAGTATTTT. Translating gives CSVEGTSGVGSTDTQYF.

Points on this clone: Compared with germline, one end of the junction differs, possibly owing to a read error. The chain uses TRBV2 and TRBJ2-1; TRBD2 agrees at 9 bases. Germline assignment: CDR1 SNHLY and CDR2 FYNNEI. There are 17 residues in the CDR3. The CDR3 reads CTSTGGGASSSYNEQFF. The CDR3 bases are TGTACCAGCACGGGCGGGGGGGCCTCTAGCTCCTACAATGAGCAGTTCTTC.